A single sample gave rise to the 11 T cell receptor beta chains below, sequenced in a study of blood T cell repertoires in COVID-19. This table comes from immunoSEQ multiplex PCR, and its TCRdb copy is limited to in-frame clones, with some not included. The sample includes roughly 250,000 clones, approximately 82% seen only once; the top ten take 4.5% to 5%. What was sequenced was peripheral blood. These receptors came from a woman older than 75 with active or convalescent COVID-19.

The V call is TRBV6-5, the J call TRBJ1-5, with D possibly matching TRBD1 (5 bases). The CDR3 contains 15 residues. V gave up 0 bases and J gave up 7 bases, with 13 bases separating them. From germline, CDR1 is MNHEY and CDR2 SVGAGI. The CDR3: CASSYSAQGRQPQHF. Written as DNA, the CDR3 is TGTGCCAGCAGTTACTCGGCCCAGGGAAGGCAGCCCCAGCATTTT.

This clone was detected once. The rearrangement joins TRBV24-1 to TRBJ2-1; perhaps TRBD1 as D (5 bases). From germline, CDR1 is KGHDR and CDR2 SFDVKD. V was cut by 4 bases and J by 5 bases, with 14 bases left in between. CDR3 size: 15 residues. CDR3 amino acids: CATSDIKRGHNEQFF. CDR3 in DNA: TGTGCCACCAGTGACATTAAAAGGGGCCACAATGAGCAGTTCTTC.

This clone was observed a handful of times. The rearrangement links TRBV11-1 to TRBJ1-1; 7 bases fit TRBD1. This CDR3 has 15 residues. V dropped 10 bases and J dropped 5; count of bases not matched to a gene: 16. Germline V gives CDR1 SGHAT, CDR2 FQDESV (reference sequence). The CDR3 nucleotides are TGTGCCACCCAGATCGGGAGACAGGGTGGGACTGAAGCTTTCTTT. Protein: CATQIGRQGGTEAFF. The full variable domain, with the rest looked up from reference TRBV11-1 and TRBJ1-1, is EAEVAQSPRYKITEKSQAVAFWCDPISGHATLYWYRQILGQGPELLVQFQDESVVDDSQLPKDRFSAERLKGVDSTLKIQPAELGDSAMYLCATQIGRQGGTEAFFGQGTRLTVV.

The J gene is TRBJ2-1, the V gene TRBV5-1, with 9 bases fitting TRBD1. V shed 2 bases and J 7 bases; nucleotides not matched to a gene: 7. The germline CDR1 and CDR2 sequences are SGHRS and YFSETQ. The CDR3 is made up of 15 amino acids. The CDR3 here is CASSFGQGWQNEQFF. The CDR3 DNA follows: TGCGCCAGCAGCTTCGGACAGGGGTGGCAGAATGAGCAGTTCTTC.

The chain is built from TRBV12-3 or TRBV12-4 and TRBJ2-7; D uncertain. The V end lost 4 bases, the J end lost 2 bases, and 3 bases lay between the germline ends. This CDR3 spans 11 amino acids. The DNA for the CDR3 is TGTGCCAGCAGTTCCACCTACGAGCAGTACTTC. Translated: CASSSTYEQYF.

This chain links TRBV19 with TRBJ2-1; TRBD2 matches 11 bases. The CDR3 contains 16 residues. In germline, CDR1 is LNHDA, CDR2 SQIVND (reference sequence). The V gene end was trimmed by 4 bases and the J gene end by 7 bases; junction bases not matched to a gene: 9. The CDR3 DNA is TGTGCCAGTAGTAATTTAAGACTAGCGGGGTATAATGAGCAGTTCTTC. Translating it yields CASSNLRLAGYNEQFF.

The chain carries TRBV6-4 and TRBJ2-3; tentative D call: TRBD1 (6 bases). CDR1 is MRHNA, CDR2 SNTAGT, per germline. The CDR3 length is 13 residues. V lost 5 bases to trimming and J lost 5 bases, with 11 bases between them. CDR3 sequence: CASSYRVGDTQYF. The CDR3, as DNA: TGTGCCAGCAGTTACAGGGTAGGAGATACGCAGTATTTT.

The CDR3 loop reads CASTAGGPYGYTF. CDR3 nucleotides: TGTGCCAGCACGGCAGGGGGCCCCTATGGCTACACCTTC. The chain is built from TRBV6-5 and TRBJ1-2, with 8 bases aligning to TRBD1. Germline lookup yields CDR1 MNHEY and CDR2 SVGAGI. The ends lost 7 bases at V and 4 bases at J; junction bases unmatched: 5. The CDR3 length is 13 residues.

This clone occurred a few times. V is TRBV5-6 and J is TRBJ2-3; a possible D gene is TRBD1 (6 bases). The CDR3 contains 15 residues. The germline V gene has CDR1 SGHDT and CDR2 YYEEEE. V lost 4 bases and J lost 2, with 14 bases in between. The CDR3 DNA reads TGTGCCAGCAGCCTATACGGACAGACCACAGATACGCAGTATTTT. This codes for CASSLYGQTTDTQYF.

The chain combines TRBV5-1 with TRBJ2-1; 10 nucleotides align to TRBD1. The CDR3 totals 15 residues. V shed 3 bases and J 4 bases; nucleotides not matched to a gene: 4. The germline V gene has CDR1 SGHRS and CDR2 YFSETQ. The CDR3 DNA reads as TGCGCCAGCAGCTGGGGGACAGGGGTGTACAATGAGCAGTTCTTC. Translated: CASSWGTGVYNEQFF.

The V call is TRBV5-1, the J call TRBJ1-2, with 11 positions matching TRBD1. J gave up 4 bases and V 4 bases, and 3 bases lay outside the gene matches. Germline CDR1 is SGHRS and CDR2 is YFSETQ. The CDR3 loop spans 14 amino acids. Here the CDR3 reads CASSPGQGVYGYTF. Written as DNA, the CDR3 is TGCGCCAGCAGCCCGGGACAGGGGGTCTATGGCTACACCTTC.